This T cell receptor beta chain was identified during a study of control samples from healthy donors and cancer patients. Measured with immunoSEQ multiplex PCR; TCRdb has only the in-frame clones, and not every one. The sample carries more than 60,000 clones, roughly 89% recorded once. The CDR3 extends over 16 amino acids. The specimen was PBMCs. The sequence was obtained from a woman between 50 and 59 years old with colorectal cancer. The chain carries TRBV1 and TRBJ2-1; TRBD2, the D gene given by the table, was not confirmed from the DNA. TRBV1 has pseudogene status. The CDR3 spells CTSSQGAGALYNEQFF. The CDR3 bases are TGCACCAGCAGCCAAGGAGCGGGGGCTCTCTACAATGAGCAGTTCTTC.